Only a few counts were recorded for the clone carrying this T cell receptor (beta chain). The antigen is not known. The data were obtained in a study of T-cell memory formation after mild COVID-19. Study in general: Clustering of TCRs was largely donor specific. Study outcomes and limitations: For second-wave clones that peaked at day 37, SARS-CoV-2 specificity went unverified. Clones which contracted sat mainly in CM and EM if CD4+, and in EMRA if CD8+.

TCRdb itself ran the 5' RACE reads through MiXCR, one entry per CDR3 protein. This sample carries roughly 140,000 distinct CDR3 sequences, 11% to 15% of them seen once, and the ten largest clones take about 29%. This TCR came from an adult woman who had mild COVID-19 (a few samples of this study predate the infection). Cell type and time point are not known. The sequenced material came from PBMCs or a T cell subset sorted from them (not recorded which).

The CDR3 nucleotides read TGTGCCAGCAATCCGACCGGGACTAGCAGCGAGACCCAGTACTTC. Encoded protein: CASNPTGTSSETQYF. This chain connects TRBV6-5 to TRBJ2-5; TRBD2 aligns across 9 bases. V gave up 7 bases and J gave up 5 bases; unmatched junction bases: 11. CDR1 MNHEY and CDR2 SVGAGI come from the germline V gene. The CDR3 totals 15 residues.